This entry lists 19 T cell receptor beta chains sequenced from one sample in a study of T cell responses to AZD1222 COVID-19 vaccine. Sequencing was performed with immunoSEQ multiplex PCR; in TCRdb, only in-frame clones are kept and a portion is missing. The sample gives roughly 75,000 clones, 84% of which show up once; around 9.8% is in the top ten. Specimen: peripheral blood, collected on day 0 of AZD1222 vaccination. These receptors were collected from an adult in good health.

V and J are TRBV18 and TRBJ1-1; 8 positions agree with TRBD1. Germline CDR1 KGHSH, CDR2 LQKENI. The CDR3 covers 14 residues. V was clipped by 3 bases and J by 7 bases; unmatched bases: 7. CDR3 DNA sequence: TGTGCCAGCTCACCGGACAGGGCCTCGATTGAAGCTTTCTTT. It encodes CASSPDRASIEAFF. Looking up the rest from reference TRBV18 and TRBJ1-1 gives the full variable domain: NAGVMQNPRHLVRRRGQEARLRCSPMKGHSHVYWYRQLPEEGLKFMVYLQKENIIDESGMPKERFSAEFPKEGPSILRIQQVVRGDSAAYFCASSPDRASIEAFFGQGTRLTVV.

The chain recombines TRBV18 with TRBJ1-6; a possible D gene is TRBD1 (5 bases). Per the germline V gene, CDR1 is KGHSH and CDR2 is LQKENI. This CDR3 has 15 residues. Trimming stripped 2 bases from V and 7 bases from J, with 12 bases between. The CDR3 coding sequence is TGTGCCAGCTCACCAAACCGGGACCCAAATTCACCCCTCCACTTT. Translated, it gives CASSPNRDPNSPLHF.

The chain is built from TRBV4-1 and TRBJ2-5, with 15 nucleotides matching TRBD2. The CDR3 covers 19 residues. J lost 2 bases, V lost 4 bases, and 11 bases had no gene match. CDR1 is MGHRA and CDR2 is YSYEKL in the germline V gene. This CDR3 is CASSPTSGLAGGRQETQYF. The CDR3 DNA reads as TGCGCCAGCAGCCCCACTTCGGGACTAGCGGGGGGAAGGCAAGAGACCCAGTACTTC.

The chain employs TRBV5-4 and TRBJ2-3; D perhaps matches TRBD2 (5 bases). The germline V and J ends were trimmed by 0 bases and 4 bases, with 12 bases remaining between them. Germline lookup yields CDR1 SGHNT and CDR2 YYREEE (reference sequence). CDR3 size: 15 residues. The CDR3 loop is CASSLDQRKADTQYF. CDR3 DNA sequence: TGTGCCAGCAGCTTGGATCAGCGGAAGGCAGATACGCAGTATTTT.

In this sample, this clone turned up once. The CDR3 sequence is CASSSPRTGGTQYF. Written as DNA, the CDR3 is TGTGCCAGCAGTTCCCCCCGGACAGGGGGGACCCAGTACTTC. The V gene is TRBV6-5, the J gene TRBJ2-5; 10 bases are a match to TRBD1. The germline V gene has CDR1 MNHEY and CDR2 SVGAGI. Trimming at V came to 4 bases and at J to 7 bases, leaving 6 bases not matched to a gene. The CDR3 runs to 14 residues.

V gene TRBV6-4 combines with J gene TRBJ2-2, with D perhaps given as TRBD1 or TRBD2 (5 bases each). The germline V gene encodes CDR1 MRHNA and CDR2 SNTAGT. The CDR3 is 15 residues long. The V and J ends lost 4 bases and 3 bases respectively, with 12 bases between them. The CDR3 loop reads CASSVSQGDTGELFF. The CDR3 DNA sequence: TGTGCCAGCAGTGTGAGCCAGGGAGACACCGGGGAGCTGTTTTTT.

The chain is built from TRBV28 and TRBJ1-2, with a weak D call TRBD1 (6 bases). Trimming shortened V by 6 bases and J by 5 bases, and 13 bases separated the two germline ends. The CDR3 has 13 residues. Germline-derived CDR1 and CDR2 are MDHEN and SYDVKM. The CDR3: CASSGTSRYGYTF. The CDR3 region has the DNA TGTGCCAGCAGCGGGACATCACGATATGGCTACACCTTC.

This clone was picked up one time. V and J are TRBV6-1 and TRBJ1-6; perhaps TRBD1 as D (6 bases). Germline V gives CDR1 MNHNS, CDR2 SASEGT. V was trimmed by 2 bases and J by 8 bases, leaving 13 bases between them. The CDR3 loop spans 15 amino acids. The CDR3, as DNA: TGTGCCAGCAGTGAATTCACAGGGAAAGATTCACCCCTCCACTTT. Encoded protein: CASSEFTGKDSPLHF.

A few counts support this clone. The chain has TRBV14 and TRBJ1-1; the D gene is possibly TRBD1 (5 bases). Germline-derived CDR1 and CDR2 are SGHDN and FVKESK. The CDR3 runs 13 residues. The V end lost 4 bases, the J end lost 7 bases, and 13 bases lay between the germline ends. The CDR3 reads CASSPRWGNEAFF. In DNA form, the CDR3 reads TGTGCCAGCAGCCCCAGGTGGGGGAATGAAGCTTTCTTT.

The chain recombines TRBV6-5 with TRBJ2-1; D unclear. Germline assignment: CDR1 MNHEY and CDR2 SVGAGI. CDR3 size: 11 residues. V was shortened by 6 bases and J by 14 bases, with 14 bases between the two germline ends. Here the CDR3 reads CASSTKLWEFF. For the CDR3, the DNA is TGTGCCAGCAGCACCAAGTTATGGGAGTTCTTC.

The CDR3 nucleotides are TGCAGCGTTGGTGAAGGGTTTCGAGACACTGAAGCTTTCTTT. This translates into CSVGEGFRDTEAFF. The rearrangement links TRBV29-1 to TRBJ1-1; no clear D. Germline V gene data show CDR1 as SQVTM and CDR2 as ANQGSEA. Between the trimmed V and J ends, which lost 4 bases and 3 bases, there was a span of 15 bases. This CDR3 is built from 14 residues.

The table lists this clone with a few counts. This sequence joins TRBV19 and TRBJ1-2, with 9 bases fitting TRBD1. CDR1 LNHDA and CDR2 SQIVND come from the germline V gene (reference sequence). V dropped 2 bases and J dropped 0; count of bases not matched to a gene: 22. The CDR3 loop spans 22 amino acids. The CDR3 bases are TGTGCCAGTAGTATAAATGGACAGGGGTGGAACCCCGCCCGGGACACTAACTATGGCTACACCTTC. It is translated as CASSINGQGWNPARDTNYGYTF.

The chain uses TRBV4-1 and TRBJ2-7; a possible D gene is TRBD2 (6 bases). Germline V lookup: CDR1 MGHRA, CDR2 YSYEKL. Trimming took 4 bases from V and 1 from J, leaving 14 bases between them. The CDR3 is 15 amino acids. CDR3 nucleotides: TGCGCCAGCAGCCTAGCCCGACTAGATTCCTACGAGCAGTACTTC. Amino acids: CASSLARLDSYEQYF.

The chain combines TRBV19 with TRBJ1-1, with a tentative D call TRBD1 (5 bases). Trimming shortened V by 3 bases and J by 6 bases, and 14 bases separated the two germline ends. Germline V gene sequence: CDR1 LNHDA, CDR2 SQIVND (reference sequence). The CDR3 contains 14 residues. The CDR3 region has the DNA TGTGCCAGTAGTATTGACAGCTATCGCGCTGAAGCTTTCTTT. Protein: CASSIDSYRAEAFF.

This chain links TRBV7-3 with TRBJ1-1; D ambiguous. CDR1 and CDR2 (germline): SGHTA, FQGTGA. Trimming took off 5 bases at V and 6 bases at J, with 10 bases between the two ends. This CDR3 has 12 amino acids. This CDR3 reads CASSPRRAEAFF. The CDR3, as DNA: TGTGCCAGCAGCCCCCGGCGGGCTGAAGCTTTCTTT.

The chain has TRBV19 and TRBJ1-2, with TRBD1 matching over 8 bases. Germline-derived CDR1 and CDR2 are LNHDA and SQIVND (reference sequence). V lost 3 bases, J lost 8 bases, and 8 bases stayed unmatched. The CDR3 is made up of 14 amino acids. The CDR3 region is CASSIPGQVRGYTF. The DNA of the CDR3 is TGTGCCAGTAGTATTCCGGGACAGGTCAGGGGCTACACCTTC. Looking up the rest from reference TRBV19 and TRBJ1-2 gives the full variable domain: DGGITQSPKYLFRKEGQNVTLSCEQNLNHDAMYWYRQDPGQGLRLIYYSQIVNDFQKGDIAEGYSVSREKKESFPLTVTSAQKNPTAFYLCASSIPGQVRGYTFGSGTRLTVV.

This clone was observed a single time. The chain recombines TRBV3-1 (or the pseudogene TRBV3-2) with TRBJ1-2; D possibly corresponds to TRBD1 (5 bases). Looked up from germline, CDR1 is LGHDT and CDR2 is YNNKEL (reference sequence). The CDR3 length is 15 residues. Trimming removed 4 bases at V and 6 bases at J, with 18 bases between. DNA for the CDR3: TGTGCCAGCAGCCCACCCTACTTGGGGGAGAATGGCTACACCTTC. Protein: CASSPPYLGENGYTF.

The chain has TRBV10-2 and TRBJ1-2, with D maybe TRBD1 (5 bases). This CDR3 region has 13 residues. Germline values: CDR1 WSHSY, CDR2 SAAADI. V was cut by 2 bases and J by 4 bases, with 8 bases left in between. As DNA, the CDR3 is TGCGCCAGCAGTGAGACAGGTGGCTATGGCTACACCTTC. Its translation: CASSETGGYGYTF.

This clone has only a few counts. The chain couples TRBV5-6 to TRBJ2-1; 8 bases fit TRBD1. V gave up 1 base and J gave up 3 bases; unmatched junction bases: 9. Germline loops: CDR1 SGHDT, CDR2 YYEEEE. The length of the CDR3 is 17 residues. CDR3 nucleotides: TGTGCCAGCAGCTTGCGAAGGACAGGGTTTCACTACAATGAGCAGTTCTTC. Protein product: CASSLRRTGFHYNEQFF. The whole variable domain, remainder taken from reference TRBV5-6 and TRBJ2-1, is DAGVTQSPTHLIKTRGQQVTLRCSPKSGHDTVSWYQQALGQGPQFIFQYYEEEERQRGNFPDRFSGHQFPNYSSELNVNALLLGDSALYLCASSLRRTGFHYNEQFFGPGTRLTVL.